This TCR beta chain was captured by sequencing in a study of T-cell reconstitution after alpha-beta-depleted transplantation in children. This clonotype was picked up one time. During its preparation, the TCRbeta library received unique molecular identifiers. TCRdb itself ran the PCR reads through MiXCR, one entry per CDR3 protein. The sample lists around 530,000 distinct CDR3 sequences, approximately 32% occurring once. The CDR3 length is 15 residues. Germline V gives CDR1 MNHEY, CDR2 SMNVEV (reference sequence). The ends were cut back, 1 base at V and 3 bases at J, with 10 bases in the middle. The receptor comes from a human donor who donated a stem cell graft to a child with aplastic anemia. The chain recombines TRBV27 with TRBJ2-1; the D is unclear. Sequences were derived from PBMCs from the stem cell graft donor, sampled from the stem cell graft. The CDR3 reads CASSLFKGYYNEQFF. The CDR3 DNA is TGTGCCAGCAGTTTATTTAAAGGGTACTACAATGAGCAGTTCTTC.